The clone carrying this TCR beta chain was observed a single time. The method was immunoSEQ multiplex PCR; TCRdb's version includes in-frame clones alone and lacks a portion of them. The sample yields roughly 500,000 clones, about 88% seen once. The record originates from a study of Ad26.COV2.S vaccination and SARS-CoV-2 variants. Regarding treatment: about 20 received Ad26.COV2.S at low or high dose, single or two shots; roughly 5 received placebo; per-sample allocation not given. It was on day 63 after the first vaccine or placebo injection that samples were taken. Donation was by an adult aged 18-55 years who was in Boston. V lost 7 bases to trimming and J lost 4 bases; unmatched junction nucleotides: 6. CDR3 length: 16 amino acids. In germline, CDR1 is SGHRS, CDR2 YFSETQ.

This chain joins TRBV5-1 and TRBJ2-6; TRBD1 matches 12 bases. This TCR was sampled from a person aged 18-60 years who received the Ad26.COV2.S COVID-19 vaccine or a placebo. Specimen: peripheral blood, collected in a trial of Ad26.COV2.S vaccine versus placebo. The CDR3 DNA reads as TGCGCCAGCGCGGGACAGGGGGCGGAAGGGGCCAACGTCCTGACTTTC. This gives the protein CASAGQGAEGANVLTF. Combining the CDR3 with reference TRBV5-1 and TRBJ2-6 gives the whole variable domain KAGVTQTPRYLIKTRGQQVTLSCSPISGHRSVSWYQQTPGQGLQFLFEYFSETQRNKGNFPGRFSGRQFSNSRSEMNVSTLELGDSALYLCASAGQGAEGANVLTFGAGSRLTVL.